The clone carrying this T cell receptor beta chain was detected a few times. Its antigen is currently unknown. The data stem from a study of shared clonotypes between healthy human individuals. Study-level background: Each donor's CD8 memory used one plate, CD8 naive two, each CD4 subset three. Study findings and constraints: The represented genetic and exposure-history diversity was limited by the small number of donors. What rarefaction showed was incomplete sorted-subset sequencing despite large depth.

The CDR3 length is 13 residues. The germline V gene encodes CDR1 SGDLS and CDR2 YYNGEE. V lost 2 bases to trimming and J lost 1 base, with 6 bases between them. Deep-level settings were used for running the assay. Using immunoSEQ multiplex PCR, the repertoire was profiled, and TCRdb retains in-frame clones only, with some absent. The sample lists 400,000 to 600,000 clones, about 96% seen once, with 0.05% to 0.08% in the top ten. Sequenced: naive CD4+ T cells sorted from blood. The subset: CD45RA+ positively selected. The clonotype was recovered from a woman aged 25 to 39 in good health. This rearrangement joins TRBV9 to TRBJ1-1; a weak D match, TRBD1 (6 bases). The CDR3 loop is CASSVRGNTEAFF. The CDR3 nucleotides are TGTGCCAGCAGCGTCAGGGGGAACACTGAAGCTTTCTTT. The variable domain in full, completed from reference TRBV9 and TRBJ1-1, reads DSGVTQTPKHLITATGQRVTLRCSPRSGDLSVYWYQQSLDQGLQFLIQYYNGEERAKGNILERFSAQQFPDLHSELNLSSLELGDSALYFCASSVRGNTEAFFGQGTRLTVV.